A single sample gave rise to the 7 T cell receptor beta chains below, sequenced in a study of T cell repertoires in cytomegalovirus infection. Using its own MiXCR run on the reads, TCRdb lists one record per CDR3 protein. Altogether 900,000 to 950,000 distinct CDR3 sequences are present, approximately 31% being singletons, with the ten largest covering about an eighth. The antigens of these receptors remain unknown. Sequencing was performed on cultured CD8+ T cells from PBMCs, taken from culture after CMV antigen stimulation. These receptors originate from a human donor in good health (CMV status not recorded). Some clones in this sample may be carry-over from other donors' samples.

V is TRBV20-1 and J is TRBJ1-5; weak D call: TRBD1 (5 bases). The CDR3 runs to 13 residues. Germline lookup yields CDR1 DFQATT and CDR2 SNEGSKA (reference sequence). V was pared by 3 bases and J by 3 bases, with 9 bases between. In nucleotides, the CDR3 is TGCAGTGCTAGGGGGCGTAACAATCAGCCCCAGCATTTT. Translation: CSARGRNNQPQHF.

The rearrangement uses TRBV27 and TRBJ2-7; D is uncertain. CDR1 MNHEY and CDR2 SMNVEV come from the germline V gene (reference sequence). This CDR3 is 13 amino acids long. The ends were cut back, 2 bases at V and 2 bases at J, with 7 bases in the middle. As DNA, the CDR3 is TGTGCCAGCAGTTTAAACAGAGCCTACGAGCAGTACTTC. It encodes CASSLNRAYEQYF.

This clonotype has a single count. V and J are TRBV24-1 and TRBJ2-1, with 8 bases aligning to TRBD2. The V segment lost 9 bases and the J segment 8 bases; nucleotides outside the gene matches: 8. Germline-derived CDR1 and CDR2 are KGHDR and SFDVKD. The CDR3 totals 13 residues. The CDR3 sequence: CATGRGAHDEQFF. DNA for the CDR3: TGTGCCACCGGGCGGGGGGCCCACGATGAGCAGTTCTTC.

The chain employs TRBV7-6 and TRBJ2-5, with TRBD1 matching over 10 bases. Looked up from germline, CDR1 is SGHVS and CDR2 is FNYEAQ. The CDR3 length is 16 residues. Trimming cost V 5 bases and J 5 bases; bases outside gene matches: 11. CDR3 in DNA: TGTGCCAGCAGCCTACCGGGACAGGGGATTCAGGAGACCCAGTACTTC. Translated: CASSLPGQGIQETQYF.

The chain recombines TRBV20-1 with TRBJ2-2; no reliable D call. In germline, CDR1 is DFQATT, CDR2 SNEGSKA (reference sequence). The V and J ends lost 4 bases and 1 base respectively, with 7 bases between them. This CDR3 is 13 amino acids long. DNA for the CDR3: TGCAGTGCTATCCCACAGAACACCGGGGAGCTGTTTTTT. It specifies CSAIPQNTGELFF.

There are many counts of this clonotype. The chain combines TRBV4-1 with TRBJ1-1; weak D call: TRBD1 (5 bases). Trimming took off 4 bases at V and 4 bases at J, with 16 bases between the two ends. The CDR3 is 15 residues long. CDR1 and CDR2 (germline): MGHRA, YSYEKL. The CDR3 loop reads CASSPLNLGRTEAFF. In nucleotides, the CDR3 is TGCGCCAGCAGCCCCCTGAATTTGGGGCGCACTGAAGCTTTCTTT.

This clonotype has more than one count but fewer than ten. At one end the junction does not follow the germline gene, possibly because of a read error. The chain uses TRBV7-6 and TRBJ2-5, with D possibly matching TRBD1 (6 bases). CDR1 is SGHVS and CDR2 is FNYEAQ in the germline V gene. This CDR3 spans 15 amino acids. The chain's CDR3 is CASSLVTGYQETQYF. In nucleotides, the CDR3 is TGTGCTAGCAGCTTAGTGACAGGCTACCAAGAGACCCAGTACTTC.